What follows is one T cell receptor beta chain and its context. Antigen unknown. The germline CDR1 and CDR2 sequences are GTSNPN and SVGIG (reference sequence). The CDR3 is 17 residues long. The J segment lost 7 bases and the V segment lost 2 bases, leaving 16 bases of the junction unmatched. Clones were sequenced by immunoSEQ multiplex PCR, and TCRdb holds only the in-frame ones, with some missing. The table lists tens of thousands of clones, about 91% of them singletons, with less than 8.5% in the top ten. The sample comes from a study of lymphopenia after photon versus proton radiotherapy. Findings of the study overall: Relative stability marked proton patients; photon patients lost diversity and naive cells.

V is TRBV30 and J is TRBJ2-7; 11 bases align to TRBD2. The specimen was peripheral blood, collected from a patient treated with proton-based radiotherapy. The receptor's source is an older woman with pancreatic cancer. Some clones in this sample may be carry-over from other donors' samples. CDR3 coding DNA: TGTGCCTGGAGTCGATCGGGTAGCGGGAGGGCCTCGGGGGAGCAGTACTTC. Translation gives CAWSRSGSGRASGEQYF.